This T cell receptor (beta chain) was captured by sequencing in a study of CXCR3-negative and CXCR3-positive naive CD8 T cells. 5' RACE that incorporated UMI labels was used to prepare the TRB cDNA libraries. From its re-call of the 5' RACE reads, TCRdb lists each CDR3 protein once, without DNA. This repertoire comprises 130,000 or so distinct CDR3 sequences; its ten largest clones make up 0.29%. A word on this clonotype: The target antigen is unknown.

Study-level findings and limits: Similarly elevated diversity marked both naive subsets, with memory CD8+ cells showing far lower diversity. CXCR3-positive naive cells had more hydrophobic TRB CDR3s than CXCR3-negative naive cells. From TRB CDR3 properties, TCR strength was inferred; surface CD5 did not differ between naive subsets.

The CDR3 runs to 14 residues. CDR1 and CDR2 from the germline V gene are WSHSY and SAAADI. The sequencing sample was made of naive CXCR3- CD8+ T cells from blood. The subset denotes: CD45RO-CCR7+CD27+CD95- naive CD8+ T cells lacking CXCR3 (TNR3-). The sequence derives from a human donor in good health. Some clones in this sample may be carry-over from other donors' samples. The chain combines TRBV10-2 with TRBJ2-1; with no DNA, the TCRdb D assignment of TRBD1 cannot be verified. CDR3 sequence reads: CASSESIGPGHLFF.